These 28 T cell receptor beta chains share one sample of origin, sequenced in a study of blood T cell repertoires in COVID-19. The assay was immunoSEQ multiplex PCR, and TCRdb's table has in-frame clones only and misses some. The data contain some 30,000 clones, approximately 86% of them singletons. Specimen: peripheral blood. Receptors originate from a human donor in a cohort sampled during active COVID-19. The donor label of this sample is uncertain.

Details on this clone: At one boundary the junction diverges from the germline segment, which might be a read error. The chain carries TRBV4-2 and TRBJ2-3; 9 bases align to TRBD2. This CDR3 is built from 14 residues. Germline V gene sequence: CDR1 LGHNA, CDR2 YNFKEQ. CDR3 sequence reads: CASGGTSSRDTQYF. The CDR3 nucleotides read TGTGCCAGTGGGGGGACTAGCAGCAGAGATACGCAGTATTTT.

CDR3 nucleotides: TGTGCCAGCAGTCCAGACGGTGAGGGTGAAGCTTTCTTT. It is translated as CASSPDGEGEAFF. The rearrangement uses TRBV12-3 or TRBV12-4 and TRBJ1-1; D is unresolved. The CDR3 sequence is 13 residues long. V was cut by 5 bases and J by 7 bases, with 14 bases left in between.

J is TRBJ2-4 and V is TRBV11-1; 7 nucleotides align to TRBD2. The ends lost 4 bases at V and 11 bases at J; junction bases unmatched: 11. The germline V gene has CDR1 SGHAT and CDR2 FQDESV (reference sequence). There are 14 residues in the CDR3. The CDR3 DNA is TGTGCCAGCAGCTCAGGAGGGAGGGGCCCAGTTCAGTACTTC. This translates into CASSSGGRGPVQYF. Using reference TRBV11-1 and TRBJ2-4 for the parts outside the CDR3, the full variable domain is EAEVAQSPRYKITEKSQAVAFWCDPISGHATLYWYRQILGQGPELLVQFQDESVVDDSQLPKDRFSAERLKGVDSTLKIQPAELGDSAMYLCASSSGGRGPVQYFGAGTRLSVL.

This clone showed up just a few times. This chain links TRBV5-6 with TRBJ1-4; D not certain. This CDR3 spans 13 amino acids. Looked up from germline, CDR1 is SGHDT and CDR2 is YYEEEE. Trimming pared 1 base from V and 8 bases from J, leaving 9 bases between. This chain's CDR3 is CASSLPPGEKLFF. The CDR3 coding sequence is TGTGCCAGCAGCTTGCCCCCGGGGGAAAAACTGTTTTTT.

This clone was counted a few times. V and J are TRBV28 and TRBJ2-4; D call uncertain. V lost 2 bases and J lost 8, with 13 bases in between. The length of the CDR3 is 14 residues. Looked up from germline, CDR1 is MDHEN and CDR2 is SYDVKM. The CDR3 is CASSLPTTKDIQYF. The CDR3 DNA sequence: TGTGCCAGCAGTTTACCGACGACAAAGGACATTCAGTACTTC.

This chain joins TRBV6-1 and TRBJ2-1; no clear D gene. Trimming removed 0 bases from V and 5 bases from J, with 11 bases in between. The CDR3 extends over 15 amino acids. Germline-derived CDR1 and CDR2 are MNHNS and SASEGT. This CDR3 is CASSEAPRPDNEQFF. The CDR3 DNA follows: TGTGCCAGCAGTGAAGCTCCGCGGCCGGACAATGAGCAGTTCTTC.

There are a few counts of this clone. V usage is TRBV2 and J usage is TRBJ2-7; maybe TRBD2 (6 bases). Germline CDR1 SNHLY, CDR2 FYNNEI. The CDR3 runs to 12 residues. The ends were cut back, 6 bases at V and 6 bases at J, with 12 bases in the middle. The chain's CDR3 is CASRPEGSEQYF. CDR3 DNA: TGTGCCAGCAGGCCGGAGGGTAGCGAGCAGTACTTC.

V gene TRBV3-1 (or the pseudogene TRBV3-2) combines with J gene TRBJ2-5, with D hard to call. Trimming cost V 5 bases and J 0 bases, with 16 bases left between them. Germline lookup yields CDR1 LGHDT and CDR2 YNNKEL (reference sequence). The CDR3 loop spans 16 amino acids. Written as DNA, the CDR3 is TGTGCCAGCAGCTCCCGATCGATTGACTACCAAGAGACCCAGTACTTC. Translated: CASSSRSIDYQETQYF.

CDR3 protein: CASRTGDTQYF. The DNA of the CDR3 is TGTGCCAGCAGGACGGGGGATACGCAGTATTTT. The chain employs TRBV2 and TRBJ2-3, with a tentative D call TRBD2 (5 bases). The CDR3 runs to 11 residues. V was trimmed by 6 bases and J by 6 bases, leaving 7 bases between them. The germline CDR1 and CDR2 sequences are SNHLY and FYNNEI.

This clone was counted once. The gene calls are TRBV29-1 and TRBJ2-3; 11 bases are shared with TRBD2. Germline-derived CDR1 and CDR2 are SQVTM and ANQGSEA. Unmatched junction bases numbered 0, after V lost 7 bases and J lost 0 bases. The length of the CDR3 is 13 residues. In DNA, the CDR3 is TGCAGCGGGACTAGCGGGAGCACAGATACGCAGTATTTT. Translating it yields CSGTSGSTDTQYF.

The V and J genes are TRBV7-2 and TRBJ2-1; D might be TRBD1 (5 bases). The V gene lost 5 bases and the J gene lost 4 bases, with 18 bases spanning the gap. Germline values: CDR1 SGHTA, CDR2 FQGNSA. The CDR3 totals 16 residues. CDR3 loop: CASSLMGLFSYNEQFF. CDR3 nucleotides: TGTGCCAGCAGCCTCATGGGGCTTTTCTCTTACAATGAGCAGTTCTTC.

The chain uses TRBV29-1 and TRBJ1-5, with a tentative D call TRBD1 (5 bases). This CDR3 region has 13 residues. V shed 4 bases and J shed 2 bases, with 9 bases lying between them. Germline-derived CDR1 and CDR2 are SQVTM and ANQGSEA. The CDR3 reads CSVAQGRNQPQHF. CDR3 sequence (DNA): TGCAGCGTTGCTCAGGGCCGCAATCAGCCCCAGCATTTT.

The rearrangement links TRBV19 to TRBJ2-5; D may be TRBD2 (5 bases). This CDR3 comprises 14 residues. Germline CDR1 and CDR2: LNHDA and SQIVND (reference sequence). Between the trimmed V and J ends, which lost 5 bases and 5 bases, there was a span of 15 bases. The CDR3 DNA reads as TGTGCCAGTAGTCTAGGTGCGGGTTGGGAGACCCAGTACTTC. It specifies CASSLGAGWETQYF. Together with reference TRBV19 and TRBJ2-5, the CDR3 gives the full variable domain: DGGITQSPKYLFRKEGQNVTLSCEQNLNHDAMYWYRQDPGQGLRLIYYSQIVNDFQKGDIAEGYSVSREKKESFPLTVTSAQKNPTAFYLCASSLGAGWETQYFGPGTRLLVL.

This rearrangement joins TRBV7-9 to TRBJ2-1; TRBD1 matches at 7 bases. This CDR3 is built from 12 residues. The V and J ends lost 2 bases and 10 bases, in that order; junction bases with no gene match: 2. Germline V gene data show CDR1 as SEHNR and CDR2 as FQNEAQ (reference sequence). CDR3 loop: CASSLTDREQFF. In DNA form, the CDR3 reads TGTGCCAGCAGCTTAACGGACAGGGAGCAGTTCTTC.

The J gene is TRBJ2-1, the V gene TRBV28; 11 nucleotides match TRBD2. The CDR3 has 17 amino acids. V lost 1 base and J lost 3; bases outside the gene matches: 5. Germline values: CDR1 MDHEN, CDR2 SYDVKM. The CDR3 region is CASSLSPGTSGYNEQFF. The CDR3 DNA reads as TGTGCCAGCAGTTTATCGCCTGGGACTAGCGGCTACAATGAGCAGTTCTTC.

J is TRBJ1-1 and V is TRBV5-1; no definite D call. Germline loops: CDR1 SGHRS, CDR2 YFSETQ. This CDR3 contains 13 residues. V shed 4 bases and J shed 1 base, with 8 bases lying between them. This chain's CDR3 is CASSPSGNTEAFF. CDR3 nucleotide sequence: TGCGCCAGCAGCCCTTCCGGGAACACTGAAGCTTTCTTT.

J is TRBJ1-1 and V is TRBV6-6, with TRBD1 matching over 8 bases. V lost 8 bases to trimming and J lost 5 bases; unmatched junction nucleotides: 4. Looked up from germline, CDR1 is MNHNY and CDR2 is SVGAGI (reference sequence). The CDR3 totals 12 residues. The CDR3: CASGRQGTEAFF. Written as DNA, the CDR3 is TGTGCCAGCGGTCGACAGGGGACTGAAGCTTTCTTT.

J is TRBJ1-2 and V is TRBV24-1, with 7 bases aligning to TRBD1. J gave up 4 bases and V 2 bases, and 3 bases lay outside the gene matches. The CDR3 loop spans 14 amino acids. CDR1 KGHDR and CDR2 SFDVKD come from the germline V gene. Here the CDR3 DNA reads TGTGCCACCAGTGATTATGACAGGGTCTATGGCTACACCTTC. Protein: CATSDYDRVYGYTF.

This clone was observed a single time. This chain uses TRBV6-6 with TRBJ2-7, with 7 bases identical to TRBD2. There are 14 residues in the CDR3. After removal of 2 bases from V and 5 bases from J, the junction contained 6 bases not matched to a gene. Germline CDR1 is MNHNY and CDR2 is SVGAGI (reference sequence). The CDR3 sequence: CASSYPERGNEQYF. The CDR3 DNA follows: TGTGCCAGCAGTTACCCCGAGCGGGGCAACGAGCAGTACTTC.

The rearrangement joins TRBV7-3 to TRBJ2-1, with D unresolved. Trimming removed 2 bases at V and 9 bases at J, with 8 bases between. The CDR3 loop spans 12 amino acids. Germline V gives CDR1 SGHTA, CDR2 FQGTGA. The CDR3 here is CASSLGQSEQFF. DNA for the CDR3: TGTGCCAGCAGCTTAGGGCAGAGTGAGCAGTTCTTC.

The rearrangement links TRBV6-6 to TRBJ2-1, with 8 bases lining up with TRBD2. V dropped 6 bases and J dropped 2; count of bases not matched to a gene: 12. Per germline, CDR1 MNHNY and CDR2 SVGAGI (reference sequence). CDR3 length: 17 residues. CDR3 DNA: TGTGCCAGCAGGCGAGCGAGCGGGCGGGAGGCCTACAATGAGCAGTTCTTC. Translation: CASRRASGREAYNEQFF.

This chain joins TRBV11-2 and TRBJ2-7; 13 positions agree with TRBD2. The germline CDR1 and CDR2 sequences are SGHAT and FQNNGV. The CDR3 length is 15 residues. Germline trimming cut 4 bases from V and 8 bases from J; bases unmatched to any gene: 8. The CDR3 DNA sequence: TGTGCCAGCAGCTCGACGACTAGCGGGAGGATCCAGCAGTACTTC. Its protein product is CASSSTTSGRIQQYF.

The chain recombines TRBV18 with TRBJ1-3, with D hard to call. The CDR3 consists of 15 residues. From germline, CDR1 is KGHSH and CDR2 LQKENI. The V end lost 3 bases, the J end lost 2 bases, and 11 bases lay between the germline ends. The CDR3 nucleotides are TGTGCCAGCTCACCCTCGACTGCCCCTGGAAACACCATATATTTT. This codes for CASSPSTAPGNTIYF. Looking up the rest from reference TRBV18 and TRBJ1-3 gives the full variable domain: NAGVMQNPRHLVRRRGQEARLRCSPMKGHSHVYWYRQLPEEGLKFMVYLQKENIIDESGMPKERFSAEFPKEGPSILRIQQVVRGDSAAYFCASSPSTAPGNTIYFGEGSWLTVV.

This sequence joins TRBV4-1 and TRBJ2-3; 7 bases fit TRBD2. This CDR3 is 16 amino acids long. Trimming at V came to 0 bases and at J to 0 bases, leaving 3 bases not matched to a gene. Germline CDR1 and CDR2: MGHRA and YSYEKL. The CDR3 nucleotides are TGCGCCAGCAGCCAAGAATATAGCGGGAGCACAGATACGCAGTATTTT. Translating it yields CASSQEYSGSTDTQYF.

The rearrangement joins TRBV28 to TRBJ1-4; 8 positions agree with TRBD1. J was trimmed by 8 bases and V by 3 bases; bases with no gene match: 8. Per germline, CDR1 MDHEN and CDR2 SYDVKM. The CDR3 is 15 amino acids. Written as DNA, the CDR3 is TGTGCCAGCAGTTTTCGAGGACAGGGAGGAGAAAAACTGTTTTTT. Protein product: CASSFRGQGGEKLFF. The full variable domain, rest sourced from reference TRBV28 and TRBJ1-4, is DVKVTQSSRYLVKRTGEKVFLECVQDMDHENMFWYRQDPGLGLRLIYFSYDVKMKEKGDIPEGYSVSREKKERFSLILESASTNQTSMYLCASSFRGQGGEKLFFGSGTQLSVL.

The CDR3 spells CASSLAGGRGQETQYF. CDR3 nucleotides: TGTGCCAGCAGCTTAGCCGGAGGGAGGGGGCAAGAGACCCAGTACTTC. The chain carries TRBV5-4 and TRBJ2-5, with D maybe TRBD2 (7 bases). The CDR3 is made up of 16 amino acids. Looked up from germline, CDR1 is SGHNT and CDR2 is YYREEE (reference sequence). V lost 2 bases and J 2 bases, leaving 16 bases between the germline ends. Filled out from reference TRBV5-4 and TRBJ2-5, the complete variable domain reads ETGVTQSPTHLIKTRGQQVTLRCSSQSGHNTVSWYQQALGQGPQFIFQYYREEENGRGNFPPRFSGLQFPNYSSELNVNALELDDSALYLCASSLAGGRGQETQYFGPGTRLLVL.

The rearrangement uses TRBV9 and TRBJ1-3; D not resolved. CDR3 length: 13 amino acids. Germline-derived CDR1 and CDR2 are SGDLS and YYNGEE. The V end lost 4 bases, the J end lost 3 bases, and 8 bases lay between the germline ends. The CDR3 loop is CASSLSSGNTIYF. CDR3 DNA: TGTGCCAGCAGCCTCTCCAGTGGAAACACCATATATTTT.

The V gene is TRBV28, the J gene TRBJ2-4; TRBD2 aligns across 7 bases. J gave up 2 bases and V 8 bases, and 3 bases lay outside the gene matches. In germline, CDR1 is MDHEN, CDR2 SYDVKM. The CDR3 contains 13 residues. The CDR3: CASLSGTKNIQYF. Written as DNA, the CDR3 is TGTGCCAGCCTAAGCGGGACCAAAAACATTCAGTACTTC.